The next 18 T cell receptor beta chains were all read from a single sample in a study of graft-versus-host responses after intestinal transplantation. What these receptors recognize is not known. This table comes from immunoSEQ multiplex PCR, and its TCRdb copy is limited to in-frame clones, with some not included. The table lists about 78,000 clones, 90% of them singletons. Sequencing was performed on unstimulated CD8+ T cells sorted from spleen or lymph node cells, taken before transplant. All receptors come from a human donor who was the organ donor for an intestinal transplant.

This clone was detected once. The rearrangement uses TRBV9 and TRBJ2-5; tentative D call: TRBD1 (6 bases). Trimming pared 0 bases from V and 2 bases from J, leaving 14 bases between. The CDR3 is made up of 16 amino acids. Germline-derived CDR1 and CDR2 are SGDLS and YYNGEE. CDR3 bases: TGTGCCAGCAGCGTAGGGCAGGGGTTCAATCAAGAGACCCAGTACTTC. Protein: CASSVGQGFNQETQYF.

V usage is TRBV11-2 and J usage is TRBJ1-5, with 8 bases that match TRBD1. The ends lost 5 bases at V and 4 bases at J; junction bases unmatched: 4. The V gene's germline CDR1 is SGHAT and CDR2 FQNNGV. The CDR3 is 14 residues long. The CDR3 loop is CASSPGQGNQPQHF. The CDR3 region has the DNA TGTGCCAGCAGCCCAGGACAGGGAAATCAGCCCCAGCATTTT.

The J gene is TRBJ1-1, the V gene TRBV27; D unresolved. This CDR3 has 13 amino acids. The V end was cut by 3 bases, the J end by 1 base, with 6 bases between. The germline V gene has CDR1 MNHEY and CDR2 SMNVEV (reference sequence). The CDR3 DNA is TGTGCCAGCAGTTTGAGGGAGAACACTGAAGCTTTCTTT. It is translated as CASSLRENTEAFF.

The chain employs TRBV5-1 and TRBJ1-1; D uncertain. CDR3 size: 14 residues. Trimming removed 2 bases from V and 6 bases from J, with 14 bases in between. Germline V gene data show CDR1 as SGHRS and CDR2 as YFSETQ. CDR3 residues: CASSFDNPVAEAFF. Here the CDR3 DNA reads TGCGCCAGCAGCTTTGACAACCCGGTCGCTGAAGCTTTCTTT.

V usage is TRBV5-6 and J usage is TRBJ1-2; D call uncertain. This CDR3 comprises 15 residues. V lost 0 bases, J lost 0 bases, and 9 bases lay in between. Germline-derived CDR1 and CDR2 are SGHDT and YYEEEE. CDR3 loop: CASSLGLKANYGYTF. The CDR3 region has the DNA TGTGCCAGCAGCTTGGGGCTGAAAGCTAACTATGGCTACACCTTC.

This sequence joins TRBV28 and TRBJ1-1, with a weak D call TRBD1 (6 bases). Trimming stripped 2 bases from V and 0 bases from J, with 10 bases between. CDR3 length: 15 residues. In germline, CDR1 is MDHEN, CDR2 SYDVKM. The CDR3 region is CASSLGDRMNTEAFF. DNA of the CDR3: TGTGCCAGCAGTTTAGGCGACAGGATGAACACTGAAGCTTTCTTT.

The V gene is TRBV11-2, the J gene TRBJ2-5, with 9 bases identical to TRBD2. The CDR3 length is 17 residues. Germline trimming cut 5 bases from V and 0 bases from J; bases unmatched to any gene: 10. Germline CDR1 is SGHAT and CDR2 is FQNNGV. CDR3 loop: CASSPALGLAYQETQYF. The CDR3 DNA sequence: TGTGCCAGCAGCCCCGCCCTGGGACTAGCATACCAAGAGACCCAGTACTTC. Complete variable domain (other parts from reference TRBV11-2 and TRBJ2-5): EAGVAQSPRYKIIEKRQSVAFWCNPISGHATLYWYQQILGQGPKLLIQFQNNGVVDDSQLPKDRFSAERLKGVDSTLKIQPAKLEDSAVYLCASSPALGLAYQETQYFGPGTRLLVL.

Written as DNA, the CDR3 is TGTGCCAGCAGCTTAACGACCAAGGGGGAATCTAACTATGGCTACACCTTC. Protein product: CASSLTTKGESNYGYTF. The chain carries TRBV7-9 and TRBJ1-2, with a possible D match to TRBD1 (6 bases). The CDR3 extends over 17 amino acids. Deletions cut 2 bases from V and 0 bases from J, with 16 bases between. Germline V gene lookup returns CDR1 SEHNR and CDR2 FQNEAQ (reference sequence).

This clone was observed once. V and J are TRBV5-8 and TRBJ2-5; TRBD1 matches 11 bases. The CDR3 covers 15 residues. Unmatched junction bases numbered 5, after V lost 3 bases and J lost 4 bases. CDR1 and CDR2 (germline): SGHTS, YDEGEE. The chain's CDR3 is CASSWGQGEGETQYF. Written as DNA, the CDR3 is TGTGCCAGCAGCTGGGGACAGGGGGAGGGAGAGACCCAGTACTTC. Together with reference TRBV5-8 and TRBJ2-5, the CDR3 gives the full variable domain: EAGVTQSPTHLIKTRGQQATLRCSPISGHTSVYWYQQALGLGLQFLLWYDEGEERNRGNFPPRFSGRQFPNYSSELNVNALELEDSALYLCASSWGQGEGETQYFGPGTRLLVL.

This chain joins TRBV28 and TRBJ2-7, with 9 bases fitting TRBD1. V was pared by 7 bases and J by 1 base, with 5 bases of the junction left unmatched. The length of the CDR3 is 14 residues. Per the germline V gene, CDR1 is MDHEN and CDR2 is SYDVKM. The CDR3 protein is CASIPGTGSYEQYV. The CDR3 region has the DNA TGTGCCAGCATCCCCGGGACAGGGTCCTACGAGCAGTACGTC.

Turning to this clone: At one end, the junction sequence differs from germline, possibly due to a read error. The chain uses TRBV6-1 and TRBJ1-4; no definite D call. The germline V gene encodes CDR1 MNHNS and CDR2 SASEGT. The length of the CDR3 is 15 residues. The CDR3 coding sequence is TGTGCCAGCAGCGCGATCGCGGATCTATATGACAAACTGTTTTTT. Protein sequence: CASSAIADLYDKLFF.

The chain employs TRBV21-1 and TRBJ2-7; the table's D gene call, TRBD1, was not cross checked with the DNA. TRBV21-1 is assigned pseudogene status. The CDR3 totals 15 residues. The CDR3 bases are TGTGCCAGCAGCAGGTCGGAGGACAGGGAGTACGAGCAGTACGTC. This translates into CASSRSEDREYEQYV.

This chain joins TRBV5-1 and TRBJ1-5, with 7 bases fitting TRBD1. Germline values: CDR1 SGHRS, CDR2 YFSETQ. The V and J ends lost 4 bases and 6 bases, in that order; junction bases with no gene match: 4. CDR3 size: 13 residues. The CDR3 coding sequence is TGCGCCAGCAGCCCCGCAGGGGGTCAGCCCCAGCATTTT. Residues: CASSPAGGQPQHF.

This chain joins TRBV7-8 and TRBJ1-2; D uncertain. This CDR3 has 14 residues. Germline CDR1 reads SGHVS; CDR2 reads FQNEAQ. Trimming cost V 2 bases and J 6 bases, with 13 bases left between them. DNA for the CDR3: TGTGCCAGCAGCTTATTCTCGGGGAGTGATGGCTACACCTTC. Translated, it gives CASSLFSGSDGYTF.

This clone has a handful of counts. The genes are TRBV7-6 and TRBJ1-4; D ambiguous. The CDR3 extends over 13 amino acids. V was cut by 0 bases and J by 8 bases, with 7 bases left in between. CDR1 SGHVS and CDR2 FNYEAQ come from the germline V gene. CDR3 DNA sequence: TGTGCCAGCAGCTTAGCGGGCGAGGAAAAACTGTTTTTT. Amino acid sequence: CASSLAGEEKLFF. The full variable domain, in which reference TRBV7-6 and TRBJ1-4 provide the parts outside the CDR3, is GAGVSQSPRYKVTKRGQDVALRCDPISGHVSLYWYRQALGQGPEFLTYFNYEAQQDKSGLPNDRFSAERPEGSISTLTIQRTEQRDSAMYRCASSLAGEEKLFFGSGTQLSVL.

This sequence joins TRBV7-2 and TRBJ1-2, with D perhaps matching TRBD1 (6 bases). The CDR3 consists of 16 residues. Trimming pared 8 bases from V and 5 bases from J, leaving 24 bases between. Looked up from germline, CDR1 is SGHTA and CDR2 is FQGNSA. The CDR3 loop reads CASSYLPRSGEYGYTF. Written as DNA, the CDR3 is TGTGCCAGCTCTTATCTCCCCAGGTCAGGGGAGTATGGCTACACCTTC.

The CDR3 region is CASSLGARQNNQPQHF. The CDR3 coding sequence is TGTGCCAGCAGCTTAGGGGCTAGACAGAACAATCAGCCCCAGCATTTT. V is TRBV7-2 and J is TRBJ1-5; D perhaps matches TRBD1 (5 bases). V shed 1 base and J shed 3 bases, with 13 bases lying between them. This CDR3 spans 16 amino acids. Germline CDR1 SGHTA, CDR2 FQGNSA.

This chain uses TRBV4-1 with TRBJ1-5; D call uncertain. Looked up from germline, CDR1 is MGHRA and CDR2 is YSYEKL. The CDR3 sequence is 13 residues long. V lost 0 bases, J lost 5 bases, and 5 bases lay in between. The chain's CDR3 is CASSQEQYQPQHF. The CDR3 DNA follows: TGCGCCAGCAGCCAAGAACAGTATCAGCCCCAGCATTTT.